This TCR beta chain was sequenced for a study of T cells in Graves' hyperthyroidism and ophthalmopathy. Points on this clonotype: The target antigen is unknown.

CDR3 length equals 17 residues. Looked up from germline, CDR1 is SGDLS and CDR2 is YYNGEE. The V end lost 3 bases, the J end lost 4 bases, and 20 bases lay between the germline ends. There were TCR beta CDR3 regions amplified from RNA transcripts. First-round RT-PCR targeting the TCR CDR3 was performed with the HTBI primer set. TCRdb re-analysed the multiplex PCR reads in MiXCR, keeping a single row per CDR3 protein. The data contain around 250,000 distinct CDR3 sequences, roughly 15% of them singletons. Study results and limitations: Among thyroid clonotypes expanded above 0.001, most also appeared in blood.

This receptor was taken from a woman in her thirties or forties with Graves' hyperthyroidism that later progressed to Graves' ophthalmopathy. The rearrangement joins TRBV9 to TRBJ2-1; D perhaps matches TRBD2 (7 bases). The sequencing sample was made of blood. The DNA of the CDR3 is TGTGCCAGCAGCGCCGCTCGGGGGGCGCGAAAATACAATGAGCAGTTCTTC. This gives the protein CASSAARGARKYNEQFF.